A selection of T cell receptor beta chains follows, all from one sample in a study of blood T cell repertoires in COVID-19. The table came from immunoSEQ multiplex PCR; TCRdb's copy has only in-frame clones and leaves some out. The data hold some 47,000 clones, with about 91% observed a single time. The sequenced sample was peripheral blood. The receptors were gathered from a man in his 60s with active COVID-19. Each CDR3 is given with its conserved first and last residue. D genes are given only for firm matches. Size tells how often a clone was seen (once, few, many) or the class of an expanded clone, and some rows leave it out.

V gene,clone size,D gene,J gene,CDR3 protein
TRBV19,.,.,TRBJ2-7,CASRDSRTYEQYF
TRBV7-9,.,.,TRBJ2-7,CASSSSGTTEQYF
TRBV27,.,.,TRBJ2-7,CASSHRVVDEQYF
TRBV7-3,.,.,TRBJ2-3,CASSSSTDTQYF
TRBV2,.,.,TRBJ1-5,CASRRGRSNQPQHF
TRBV27,.,.,TRBJ2-1,CASRGAGRLNEQFF
TRBV7-9,.,.,TRBJ1-6,CASSLAVGGNSPLHF
TRBV9,.,.,TRBJ2-1,CASSVEALTRYNEQFF
TRBV6-5,once,TRBD1,TRBJ1-2,CASINPGQLNYGYTF
TRBV3-1/TRBV3-2,.,TRBD1,TRBJ2-7,CASSHGTGLRSIGEQYF
TRBV19,.,TRBD2,TRBJ2-7,CASQLAGGSGYEQYF
TRBV4-1,.,TRBD2,TRBJ2-5,CASSQDGAGVRETQYF
TRBV18,.,.,TRBJ2-5,CASSPGGETQYF
TRBV2,.,.,TRBJ1-2,CASSEMANYGYTF
TRBV19,.,TRBD1,TRBJ1-1,CASRRQGMNTEAFF
TRBV7-2,once,TRBD2,TRBJ2-5,CASSLGTSGNLETQYF
TRBV28,.,TRBD2,TRBJ2-3,CASSFKFGLAGGTDTQYF
TRBV7-2,.,TRBD2,TRBJ2-2,CASSVGTSGSFRELFF
TRBV9,.,.,TRBJ1-1,CASSVGGSTEAFF
TRBV6-2/TRBV6-3,.,.,TRBJ2-3,CASSFGFTDTQYF
TRBV6-2/TRBV6-3,once,TRBD2,TRBJ2-1,CASSYVRGRPLVNEQFF
TRBV7-2,.,.,TRBJ1-5,CASSLVVLGPQHF
TRBV2,.,TRBD2,TRBJ2-5,CASSAGGAETQYF
TRBV7-8,once,.,TRBJ2-5,CASSVETQYF
TRBV18,.,TRBD2,TRBJ2-4,CASSPPGTSGRIAKNIQYF
TRBV6-2/TRBV6-3,once,.,TRBJ1-1,CASSYGRDTEAFF
TRBV15,.,.,TRBJ1-2,CATSRDQWVQVYGYTF
TRBV12-5,few,.,TRBJ1-1,CASGLVRAGGAFF
TRBV13,.,TRBD2,TRBJ2-1,CASSFNSGRNNEQFF
TRBV28,.,TRBD1,TRBJ1-4,CASCQGDEKLFF
TRBV10-3,.,.,TRBJ1-1,CAISSQGSEAFF
TRBV2,.,.,TRBJ2-5,CASSESVQETQYF
TRBV4-3,.,.,TRBJ1-3,CASSQDREPGNTIYF
TRBV3-1/TRBV3-2,.,TRBD1,TRBJ2-7,CASSQAQTGAEQYF
TRBV6-5,.,TRBD2,TRBJ2-3,CASSRRTSADTQYF
TRBV7-9,medium-sized,TRBD2,TRBJ2-2,CASTDSGRDGGELFF
TRBV28,.,TRBD1,TRBJ2-5,CASSLGGQGVETQYF
TRBV11-2,.,TRBD1,TRBJ2-1,CASSLGQQNEQFF
TRBV19,few,.,TRBJ2-6,CASSIDSSGANVLTF
TRBV7-2,.,.,TRBJ2-2,CASRLPSGTGELFF